A selection of T cell receptor beta chains follows, all from one sample in a study of blood T cell repertoires in COVID-19. TCRdb's table, derived via immunoSEQ multiplex PCR, lists solely in-frame clones and lacks some. The sample records some 190,000 clones, roughly 84% being singletons. The sample comprised PBMCs or T cells enriched from blood (not recorded which). Receptors were obtained from a woman in her thirties who had been exposed to COVID-19. The CDR3 runs from the conserved cysteine through the conserved F or W. Fields, in order: clone size, D gene, J gene, V gene, CDR3 length, CDR3 protein, CDR3 DNA. A D gene is named only where the DNA matches it firmly. Size is omitted from some rows. Given values are once, few, many or a class for expanded clones.

>NA|TRBD2|TRBJ2-5|TRBV19|16
CASSIGTSGGDETQYF
TGTGCCAGTAGTATCGGGACTAGCGGGGGAGATGAGACCCAGTACTTC
>NA|NA|TRBJ2-5|TRBV5-4|15
CASSLEVGRQETQYF
TGTGCCAGCAGCTTGGAGGTGGGGAGACAAGAGACCCAGTACTTC
>few|TRBD1|TRBJ1-6|TRBV27|17
CASSFGGQSFYNSPLHF
TGTGCCAGCAGTTTCGGGGGACAGTCTTTTTATAATTCACCCCTCCACTTT
>NA|TRBD1|TRBJ1-2|TRBV14|15
CASSQEQGAAYGYTF
TGTGCCAGCAGCCAAGAACAGGGGGCCGCTTATGGCTACACCTTC
>NA|NA|TRBJ2-7|TRBV2|13
CASSATGPYEQYF
TGTGCCAGCAGTGCGACAGGACCATACGAGCAGTACTTC
>NA|NA|TRBJ1-1|TRBV4-1|13
CASSGQLNTEAFF
TGCGCCAGCAGTGGACAGTTGAACACTGAAGCTTTCTTT
>NA|NA|TRBJ1-2|TRBV7-2|13
CASSLYGGVGYTF
TGTGCCAGCAGCTTATACGGGGGGGTTGGCTACACCTTC
>NA|NA|TRBJ1-5|TRBV5-8|15
CASSQGTYSNQPQHF
TGTGCCAGCTCCCAGGGGACGTATAGCAATCAGCCCCAGCATTTT
>NA|NA|TRBJ1-6|TRBV7-8|14
CASTPRERDSPLHF
TGTGCCAGCACCCCGAGGGAACGGGATTCACCCCTCCACTTT
>NA|NA|TRBJ1-2|TRBV9|15
CASSVVPGEGYGYTF
TGTGCCAGCAGCGTAGTCCCAGGGGAGGGCTATGGCTACACCTTC
>once|TRBD2|TRBJ2-7|TRBV4-3|18
CASSQGPSTSGLTGEQYF
TGCGCCAGCAGCCAAGGACCCTCAACTAGCGGGCTAACGGGGGAGCAGTACTTC
>few|NA|TRBJ1-2|TRBV7-9|12
CASSRSRDGYTF
TGTGCCAGCAGCCGGAGTCGGGATGGCTACACCTTC